Listed here are 19 T cell receptor beta chains from one sample, sequenced in a study of T-cell memory formation after mild COVID-19. TCRdb called the 5' RACE reads again in MiXCR, with one record for every CDR3 protein. The table lists some 180,000 distinct CDR3 sequences, under 20% of them singletons. What was sequenced was PBMCs or a T cell subset sorted from them (not recorded which). The origin of the receptors is a man aged 18 to 29 who had mild COVID-19 (a few samples of this study predate the infection). Cell type and time point are not known.

This clonotype occurred a few times. The chain combines TRBV10-3 with TRBJ2-5; D may be TRBD2 (6 bases). CDR1 and CDR2 from the germline V gene are ENHRY and SYGVKD. V shed 0 bases and J shed 7 bases, with 9 bases lying between them. CDR3 length: 13 amino acids. The CDR3 is CAISESQGGTQYF. DNA for the CDR3: TGTGCCATCAGTGAGTCCCAGGGAGGGACCCAGTACTTC.

This chain connects TRBV7-2 to TRBJ2-3, with D possibly TRBD1 on 6 matching bases. Germline CDR1 and CDR2: SGHTA and FQGNSA. V was trimmed by 0 bases and J by 3 bases, leaving 13 bases between them. This CDR3 is built from 16 residues. The CDR3 is CASSLARGHLTDTQYF. As DNA, the CDR3 is TGTGCCAGCAGCTTAGCACGGGGACACCTGACAGATACGCAGTATTTT.

The CDR3 DNA follows: TGCGCCAGCAGCCGCGGGGCCGGGACAGGGAACCAGAACTATGGCTACACCTTC. Translation gives CASSRGAGTGNQNYGYTF. The chain has TRBV4-3 and TRBJ1-2; 9 positions agree with TRBD1. The CDR3 contains 18 residues. Germline CDR1 LGHNA, CDR2 YSLEER. V shed 4 bases, J shed 2 bases, and the junction held 14 bases outside the gene matches.

This clonotype appeared a few times. This chain connects TRBV7-9 to TRBJ1-2; D is possibly TRBD1 (6 bases). The CDR3 has 12 residues. Germline CDR1 SEHNR, CDR2 FQNEAQ (reference sequence). Deletions cut 7 bases from V and 9 bases from J, with 15 bases between. The CDR3 coding sequence is TGTGCCAGCAACATACAGGGTGGAAGCTACACCTTC. This translates into CASNIQGGSYTF.

In its sample, this clonotype was seen a few times. The chain recombines TRBV4-2 with TRBJ2-7; TRBD1 or TRBD2 may be the D gene (5 bases each). The CDR3 is 14 amino acids. The V gene's germline CDR1 is LGHNA and CDR2 YNFKEQ. The ends were cut back, 1 base at V and 3 bases at J, with 10 bases in the middle. The CDR3 DNA reads as TGTGCCAGCAGCCAAGGAGGGGACGGCTACGAGCAGTACTTC. Protein sequence: CASSQGGDGYEQYF.

The chain links TRBV24-1 to TRBJ2-5, with 10 bases identical to TRBD1. Germline lookup yields CDR1 KGHDR and CDR2 SFDVKD. V lost 12 bases to trimming and J lost 3 bases; unmatched junction nucleotides: 3. This CDR3 has 12 amino acids. In nucleotides, the CDR3 is TGTGCCGCCGGACAGGGGGAAGAGACCCAGTACTTC. Its translation is CAAGQGEETQYF.

The gene calls are TRBV5-1 and TRBJ1-2; D unresolved. Trimming shortened V by 5 bases and J by 8 bases, and 10 bases separated the two germline ends. CDR1 SGHRS and CDR2 YFSETQ come from the germline V gene. This CDR3 comprises 11 residues. The DNA for the CDR3 is TGCGCCAGCAGGCGGACTCAAGGCTACACCTTC. Translation gives CASRRTQGYTF.

The genes are TRBV5-6 and TRBJ2-3; 8 nucleotides match TRBD1. CDR1 and CDR2 (germline): SGHDT, YYEEEE. This CDR3 comprises 15 residues. V lost 6 bases, J lost 0 bases, and 6 bases stayed unmatched. This chain's CDR3 is CASIRQGRSTDTQYF. The CDR3 DNA sequence: TGTGCCAGCATCCGACAGGGGAGGAGCACAGATACGCAGTATTTT. Variable domain in full (rest from reference TRBV5-6 and TRBJ2-3): DAGVTQSPTHLIKTRGQQVTLRCSPKSGHDTVSWYQQALGQGPQFIFQYYEEEERQRGNFPDRFSGHQFPNYSSELNVNALLLGDSALYLCASIRQGRSTDTQYFGPGTRLTVL.

This clonotype was seen a few times. The V and J genes are TRBV5-1 and TRBJ2-5, with TRBD2 as a possible D gene (5 bases). The CDR3 sequence is 14 residues long. The germline V gene has CDR1 SGHRS and CDR2 YFSETQ. Trimming cost V 0 bases and J 2 bases, with 8 bases left between them. CDR3: CASSLEVAQETQYF. The CDR3, as DNA: TGCGCCAGCAGCTTGGAGGTAGCGCAAGAGACCCAGTACTTC.

This clonotype was counted ten times or more. The chain combines TRBV7-2 with TRBJ2-7; 7 bases are shared with TRBD2. This CDR3 contains 13 residues. V dropped 0 bases and J dropped 4; count of bases not matched to a gene: 0. Germline V gives CDR1 SGHTA, CDR2 FQGNSA. CDR3 protein: CASSLAGGYEQYF. The CDR3 DNA reads TGTGCCAGCAGCTTAGCGGGGGGGTACGAGCAGTACTTC.

The rearrangement uses TRBV4-2 and TRBJ1-3; D might be TRBD1 (6 bases). In germline, CDR1 is LGHNA, CDR2 YNFKEQ. This CDR3 contains 15 residues. The ends were cut back, 3 bases at V and 0 bases at J, with 9 bases in the middle. CDR3 in amino acids: CASSQGASSGNTIYF. The DNA for the CDR3 is TGTGCCAGCAGCCAGGGGGCCAGCTCTGGAAACACCATATATTTT.

This CDR3 reads CASSEARGLKYQETQYF. CDR3 nucleotides: TGTGCCAGCAGTGAAGCGAGGGGACTGAAGTATCAAGAGACCCAGTACTTC. V usage is TRBV6-1 and J usage is TRBJ2-5; D is possibly TRBD2 (6 bases). Trimming pared 0 bases from V and 2 bases from J, leaving 16 bases between. Germline V CDR1 and CDR2: MNHNS, SASEGT. This CDR3 comprises 17 residues.

This clonotype was seen a few times. The chain uses TRBV6-5 and TRBJ1-6; 8 bases line up with TRBD1. Germline values: CDR1 MNHEY, CDR2 SVGAGI. The length of the CDR3 is 15 residues. Germline trimming cut 10 bases from V and 6 bases from J; bases unmatched to any gene: 11. The CDR3: CATYQGASSNSPLHF. CDR3 bases: TGTGCCACCTATCAGGGGGCATCTTCTAATTCACCCCTCCACTTT.

CDR3 coding DNA: TGCGCCAGCAGCCCGCGACAGCGCACAGATACGCAGTATTTT. This gives the protein CASSPRQRTDTQYF. This chain uses TRBV5-1 with TRBJ2-3; possibly TRBD1 for D (5 bases). CDR3 size: 14 residues. Germline loops: CDR1 SGHRS, CDR2 YFSETQ. Trimming pared 4 bases from V and 1 base from J, leaving 10 bases between.

The sample holds a few counts of this clonotype. The J gene is TRBJ2-5, the V gene TRBV24-1; 14 bases fit TRBD2. Trimming removed 4 bases from V and 4 bases from J; junction bases left unmatched: 10. The CDR3 has 18 residues. Germline V gene data show CDR1 as KGHDR and CDR2 as SFDVKD. CDR3 DNA sequence: TGTGCCACCAGTGAAGGGACTAGCGGGGGCCCTGAGGGAGAGACCCAGTACTTC. As protein: CATSEGTSGGPEGETQYF.

The genes are TRBV7-9 and TRBJ2-1; weak D call: TRBD1 (6 bases). V gave up 5 bases and J gave up 0 bases, with 17 bases separating them. Germline loops: CDR1 SEHNR, CDR2 FQNEAQ (reference sequence). The CDR3 has 17 residues. CDR3 nucleotide sequence: TGTGCCAGCAGCGCGTTGACAGGACTCGACTCCTACAATGAGCAGTTCTTC. Encoded protein: CASSALTGLDSYNEQFF.

This clonotype was observed once. V usage is TRBV20-1 and J usage is TRBJ2-7, with no clear D. Germline CDR1 DFQATT, CDR2 SNEGSKA (reference sequence). This CDR3 has 11 residues. V was trimmed by 6 bases and J by 1 base, leaving 7 bases between them. The CDR3 region is CSAQSSYEQYV. The CDR3 DNA sequence: TGCAGTGCCCAGTCTTCCTACGAGCAGTACGTC.

The rearrangement uses TRBV4-2 and TRBJ2-2; TRBD1 agrees at 9 bases. V dropped 8 bases and J dropped 6; count of bases not matched to a gene: 13. CDR3 length: 16 residues. CDR1 LGHNA and CDR2 YNFKEQ come from the germline V gene. The CDR3 nucleotides are TGTGCCAGCGGGCTACAGGGGGCATTAAGGGCCGGGGAGCTGTTTTTT. It specifies CASGLQGALRAGELFF.

This clonotype was seen only a few times. The chain has TRBV5-1 and TRBJ1-1; 7 bases map to TRBD1. The CDR3 runs 15 residues. Looked up from germline, CDR1 is SGHRS and CDR2 is YFSETQ. V shed 0 bases, J shed 7 bases, and the junction held 9 bases outside the gene matches. This chain's CDR3 is CASSLAVAGGDEAFF. In DNA, the CDR3 is TGCGCCAGCAGCTTGGCCGTGGCAGGGGGTGATGAAGCTTTCTTT.